Only a few counts were recorded for the clone carrying this TCR beta chain. The antigen is not known. PCR amplification relied on 60 Vbeta primers (plus 13 Jbeta primers). Sequencing used immunoSEQ multiplex PCR; TCRdb keeps in-frame clones, though not all of them. The repertoire holds a few hundred thousand clones, almost 85% seen once, with 0.55% to 0.7% in the top ten. This CDR3 is built from 13 residues. V was clipped by 8 bases and J by 0 bases, with 10 bases between them. Germline V lookup: CDR1 SNHLY, CDR2 FYNNEI. These data are taken from a study of cytomegalovirus exposure and HLA in healthy donors. Study-level points and caveats: The study had only CMV serostatus as immune exposure information. The classifier, whose performance was assessed in both the original and validation cohorts, reportedly diagnosed cytomegalovirus status with high specificity and sensitivity. TCR beta V segments were, for the most part, productive about 87% or about 30% of the time in an earlier analysis.

What was sequenced was PBMCs. The V and J genes are TRBV2 and TRBJ1-1; maybe TRBD1 (6 bases). This receptor was taken from a woman aged 40 to 49 in good health and CMV-seronegative. CDR3 protein: CASRTDMNTEAFF. CDR3 nucleotide sequence: TGTGCCAGCCGGACAGATATGAACACTGAAGCTTTCTTT.